The next 29 T cell receptor beta chains were all read from a single sample in a study of T cells in Graves' hyperthyroidism and ophthalmopathy. The source material, RNA transcripts, was used to amplify TCR beta CDR3 regions. HTBI primers were used for first-round RT-PCR of the TCR CDR3. TCRdb reprocessed the multiplex PCR reads with MiXCR, giving one entry per CDR3 protein. The repertoire has a few hundred thousand distinct CDR3 sequences, 15% to 18% of them found once; the top ten carry about 7%. Sequencing was carried out using blood. Source of these receptors: a woman in her twenties or thirties with Graves' hyperthyroidism.

This clonotype appeared many times. This chain uses TRBV11-2 with TRBJ2-7; possible D gene TRBD2, 6 bases. Trimming removed 4 bases at V and 2 bases at J, with 12 bases between. The CDR3 is 14 residues long. Germline V gene lookup returns CDR1 SGHAT and CDR2 FQNNGV. The CDR3 DNA follows: TGTGCCAGCAGCTCCGCGGGGCAGACCTACGAGCAGTACTTC. Protein sequence: CASSSAGQTYEQYF.

In its sample, this clonotype was seen a few times. The chain combines TRBV7-9 with TRBJ1-1; 11 bases line up with TRBD1. The ends lost 5 bases at V and 10 bases at J; junction bases unmatched: 9. The CDR3 has 14 amino acids. Looked up from germline, CDR1 is SEHNR and CDR2 is FQNEAQ (reference sequence). CDR3 nucleotides: TGTGCCAGCAGCAAAGGGACAGGGGGATTGACAGCTTTCTTT. Translation gives CASSKGTGGLTAFF.

This clonotype occurred a few times. This sequence joins TRBV7-6 and TRBJ1-4; D remains ambiguous. Trimming took 5 bases from V and 4 from J, leaving 23 bases between them. Germline V gene lookup returns CDR1 SGHVS and CDR2 FNYEAQ. This CDR3 has 18 residues. The chain's CDR3 is CASSADLGSNTLNEKLFF. The CDR3 DNA sequence: TGTGCCAGCAGCGCCGACCTGGGTTCCAATACGCTTAATGAAAAACTGTTTTTT.

This clonotype came up a few times. The V gene is TRBV19, the J gene TRBJ2-7; possibly TRBD1 or TRBD2 for D (7 bases each). The CDR3 length is 18 residues. CDR1 is LNHDA, CDR2 SQIVND, per germline (reference sequence). V dropped 6 bases and J dropped 0 bases, with 24 bases sitting between them. CDR3 coding DNA: TGTGCCAGTAGCTTGATGGACCTCTCCAGGGGGGGCTCCTACGAGCAGTACTTC. Its translation is CASSLMDLSRGGSYEQYF.

The gene calls are TRBV4-1 and TRBJ1-5; D is uncertain. Germline V gene data show CDR1 as MGHRA and CDR2 as YSYEKL. Trimming removed 0 bases from V and 5 bases from J, with 8 bases in between. The CDR3 loop spans 14 amino acids. CDR3 bases: TGCGCCAGCAGCCAAGACTTAAACGATCAGCCCCAGCATTTT. Amino acids: CASSQDLNDQPQHF.

The V call is TRBV4-1, the J call TRBJ2-1, with TRBD2 matching over 8 bases. After removal of 4 bases from V and 6 bases from J, the junction contained 8 bases not matched to a gene. Germline assignment: CDR1 MGHRA and CDR2 YSYEKL. This CDR3 is built from 15 residues. CDR3: CASSLGGLGPNEQFF. As DNA, the CDR3 is TGCGCCAGCAGCCTAGGGGGACTAGGTCCCAATGAGCAGTTCTTC.

At least ten counts were recorded for this clonotype. The chain joins TRBV20-1 to TRBJ2-7; D is unresolved. The germline gives CDR1 DFQATT, CDR2 SNEGSKA (reference sequence). The length of the CDR3 is 14 residues. V lost 3 bases, J lost 0 bases, and 12 bases lay in between. This CDR3 reads CSARSPVSSYEQYF. CDR3 nucleotides: TGCAGTGCTAGGTCCCCAGTGAGCTCCTACGAGCAGTACTTC.

This clonotype appeared a few times. V and J are TRBV19 and TRBJ1-2, with unresolved D. CDR3 length: 13 amino acids. The germline CDR1 and CDR2 sequences are LNHDA and SQIVND (reference sequence). Deletions cut 5 bases from V and 5 bases from J, with 12 bases between. The CDR3 DNA reads TGTGCCAGTAGTGGGCAGGAACCTTATGGCTACACCTTC. Residues: CASSGQEPYGYTF.

Many counts were recorded for this clonotype. This sequence joins TRBV28 and TRBJ2-5; D call uncertain. CDR1 is MDHEN and CDR2 is SYDVKM in the germline V gene. CDR3 length equals 10 residues. The V end was cut by 3 bases, the J end by 10 bases, with 6 bases between. The CDR3 reads CASSLPHQYF. DNA for the CDR3: TGTGCCAGCAGTTTGCCCCACCAGTACTTC.

CDR3 in amino acids: CSARRPGRTDTQYF. The CDR3 DNA reads as TGCAGTGCTAGAAGACCGGGACGCACAGATACGCAGTATTTT. The chain combines TRBV20-1 with TRBJ2-3; D might be TRBD1 or TRBD2, each matching 5 bases. Trimming removed 2 bases from V and 1 base from J, with 10 bases in between. The CDR3 contains 14 residues. From germline, CDR1 is DFQATT and CDR2 SNEGSKA (reference sequence).

This clonotype was seen only a few times. V gene TRBV28 combines with J gene TRBJ2-6; D gene unclear. The length of the CDR3 is 14 residues. V shed 11 bases and J shed 0 bases, with 11 bases lying between them. Germline loops: CDR1 MDHEN, CDR2 SYDVKM. This CDR3 reads CASAHHSGANVLTF. CDR3 bases: TGTGCCTCGGCTCACCACTCTGGGGCCAACGTCCTGACTTTC.

The table lists this clonotype with a few counts. J is TRBJ2-7 and V is TRBV2; D is unresolved. The V and J ends lost 6 bases and 3 bases respectively, with 12 bases between them. CDR3 size: 13 residues. The germline V gene encodes CDR1 SNHLY and CDR2 FYNNEI. CDR3 DNA sequence: TGTGCCAGCAGCGGTAGCTCCCTCTACGAGCAGTACTTC. Translation: CASSGSSLYEQYF.

The V call is TRBV7-3, the J call TRBJ2-1, with TRBD2 matching 7 bases. Germline CDR1 and CDR2: SGHTA and FQGTGA. The length of the CDR3 is 15 residues. The V gene end was trimmed by 0 bases and the J gene end by 8 bases; junction bases not matched to a gene: 7. CDR3 sequence reads: CASSLTGGSRDEQFF. CDR3 DNA sequence: TGTGCCAGCAGCTTAACCGGGGGGTCTAGGGATGAGCAGTTCTTC.

The V gene is TRBV7-6, the J gene TRBJ2-1; 7 positions match TRBD1. This CDR3 is built from 15 residues. Unmatched junction bases numbered 3, after V lost 2 bases and J lost 2 bases. In germline, CDR1 is SGHVS, CDR2 FNYEAQ. CDR3 sequence: CASSLSGQPYNEQFF. CDR3 DNA sequence: TGTGCCAGCAGCTTATCGGGACAGCCCTACAATGAGCAGTTCTTC.

This clonotype was seen repeatedly, ten times or more. The V and J genes are TRBV2 and TRBJ1-4; the D gene is possibly TRBD1 (5 bases). Germline V lookup: CDR1 SNHLY, CDR2 FYNNEI. The CDR3 loop spans 14 amino acids. The V gene lost 6 bases and the J gene lost 4 bases, with 12 bases spanning the gap. For the CDR3, the DNA is TGTGCCAGCAGCCCCTGGGGCGGTAATGAAAAACTGTTTTTT. Amino acid sequence: CASSPWGGNEKLFF. Using reference TRBV2 and TRBJ1-4 for the parts outside the CDR3, the full variable domain is EPEVTQTPSHQVTQMGQEVILRCVPISNHLYFYWYRQILGQKVEFLVSFYNNEISEKSEIFDDQFSVERPDGSNFTLKIRSTKLEDSAMYFCASSPWGGNEKLFFGSGTQLSVL.

This clonotype was detected ten times or more. This rearrangement joins TRBV5-6 to TRBJ2-1; D is possibly TRBD2 (5 bases). Trimming removed 4 bases from V and 4 bases from J, with 12 bases in between. Germline CDR1 is SGHDT and CDR2 is YYEEEE. The length of the CDR3 is 14 residues. In DNA form, the CDR3 reads TGTGCCAGCAGCCTGACTACAACTTACAATGAGCAGTTCTTC. It yields the protein CASSLTTTYNEQFF.

This clonotype was found many times. This chain links TRBV6-6 with TRBJ1-2; D unclear. The CDR3 runs to 15 residues. The V end lost 0 bases, the J end lost 2 bases, and 10 bases lay between the germline ends. Germline V lookup: CDR1 MNHNY, CDR2 SVGAGI (reference sequence). In DNA, the CDR3 is TGTGCCAGCAGTTACTCGACGGGGTTCAACTATGGCTACACCTTC. Protein product: CASSYSTGFNYGYTF.

This clonotype appeared many times. The rearrangement uses TRBV12-3 or TRBV12-4 and TRBJ1-2, with 8 bases matching TRBD1. This CDR3 is 15 amino acids long. V shed 6 bases and J 3 bases; nucleotides not matched to a gene: 9. In nucleotides, the CDR3 is TGTGCCAGCAGCAGGACGGGACAGGAATACTATGGCTACACCTTC. Its protein product is CASSRTGQEYYGYTF.

This clonotype was seen more than once but under ten times. The chain links TRBV7-8 to TRBJ2-1; 7 bases are a match to TRBD2. Germline trimming cut 1 base from V and 9 bases from J; bases unmatched to any gene: 3. There are 13 residues in the CDR3. Germline CDR1 SGHVS, CDR2 FQNEAQ. This CDR3 reads CASSLGLALEQFF. For the CDR3, the DNA is TGTGCCAGCAGCTTAGGACTAGCCCTTGAGCAGTTCTTC.

This chain joins TRBV10-3 and TRBJ2-1, with D possibly TRBD1 on 6 matching bases. This CDR3 region has 15 residues. The V gene lost 2 bases and the J gene lost 3 bases, with 11 bases spanning the gap. CDR1 is ENHRY and CDR2 is SYGVKD in the germline V gene. In DNA, the CDR3 is TGTGCCATCAGTGAGCGACAGGCCCACTACAATGAGCAGTTCTTC. This encodes CAISERQAHYNEQFF.

This clonotype was seen ten or more times. The rearrangement uses TRBV28 and TRBJ2-2; tentatively, D is TRBD1 (6 bases). The germline gives CDR1 MDHEN, CDR2 SYDVKM. The CDR3 is made up of 18 amino acids. V lost 5 bases and J lost 4, with 23 bases in between. The CDR3 bases are TGTGCCAGCAGTCTCCTACCTAAGTGGGGGCACGGCACCGGGGAGCTGTTTTTT. It specifies CASSLLPKWGHGTGELFF.

This clonotype has a count of ten or more. The CDR3, as DNA: TGTGCCAGCTCGTCGACAGGGTTGGAGACCCAGTACTTC. Protein: CASSSTGLETQYF. The chain employs TRBV18 and TRBJ2-5, with 7 bases that match TRBD1. This CDR3 region has 13 residues. The germline V gene has CDR1 KGHSH and CDR2 LQKENI. The trim removed 6 bases at V and 5 bases at J, leaving 6 bases unmatched.

The chain uses TRBV19 and TRBJ2-7; TRBD2 matches at 13 bases. The CDR3 sequence is 13 residues long. V shed 9 bases and J 5 bases; nucleotides not matched to a gene: 4. Looked up from germline, CDR1 is LNHDA and CDR2 is SQIVND (reference sequence). CDR3 sequence reads: CASGTSGIHEQYF. DNA for the CDR3: TGTGCCAGCGGGACTAGCGGGATTCACGAGCAGTACTTC.

This clonotype was seen more than once but under ten times. This could be a read error, since a much larger clone is one nucleotide away. V usage is TRBV24-1 and J usage is TRBJ2-1, with 7 bases aligning to TRBD1. Germline loops: CDR1 KGHDR, CDR2 SFDVKD. V shed 3 bases, J shed 4 bases, and the junction held 11 bases outside the gene matches. The CDR3 is 17 residues long. CDR3: CATSDPRGQERYNEQFF. The CDR3 DNA follows: TGTGCCACCAGTGATCCTCGCGGACAGGAGCGTTACAATGAGCAGTTCTTC.

This clonotype was counted only a few times. This chain uses TRBV12-3 or TRBV12-4 with TRBJ2-1; 10 bases match TRBD2. V shed 4 bases and J 0 bases; nucleotides not matched to a gene: 6. The CDR3 loop spans 17 amino acids. The CDR3 loop is CASSSGLAAISYNEQFF. The CDR3 nucleotides are TGTGCCAGCAGTTCAGGACTAGCGGCAATCTCCTACAATGAGCAGTTCTTC.

The chain couples TRBV6-1 to TRBJ2-3, with D perhaps TRBD1 (5 bases). CDR3 size: 16 residues. In germline, CDR1 is MNHNS, CDR2 SASEGT. Trimming took off 5 bases at V and 6 bases at J, with 21 bases between the two ends. As DNA, the CDR3 is TGTGCCAGCAGTTACGTTTTCGGAGACAGTGGGGATACGCAGTATTTT. Translation: CASSYVFGDSGDTQYF.

This clonotype was seen at least ten times. This chain uses TRBV4-3 with TRBJ2-2, with D unresolved. Germline loops: CDR1 LGHNA, CDR2 YSLEER. Trimming pared 0 bases from V and 0 bases from J, leaving 11 bases between. This CDR3 spans 17 amino acids. The CDR3 here is CASSQESAVTNTGELFF. CDR3 nucleotides: TGCGCCAGCAGCCAAGAGTCAGCAGTAACGAACACCGGGGAGCTGTTTTTT.

This clonotype appeared a few times. The CDR3 region is CASSEALLQPQHF. Here the CDR3 DNA reads TGTGCCAGCAGTGAAGCGCTTCTTCAGCCCCAGCATTTT. This chain links TRBV2 with TRBJ1-5; D unresolved. The CDR3 contains 13 residues. The V gene lost 0 bases and the J gene lost 6 bases, with 6 bases spanning the gap. The germline CDR1 and CDR2 sequences are SNHLY and FYNNEI.

This chain connects TRBV27 to TRBJ2-3; 9 nucleotides align to TRBD1. Germline trimming cut 5 bases from V and 0 bases from J; bases unmatched to any gene: 9. The CDR3 loop spans 17 amino acids. Germline V lookup: CDR1 MNHEY, CDR2 SMNVEV (reference sequence). CDR3 amino acids: CASSTGTGQGSTDTQYF. The CDR3 DNA reads as TGTGCCAGCAGTACCGGGACGGGACAGGGCAGCACAGATACGCAGTATTTT.